This T cell receptor beta chain was observed in a study of cytomegalovirus exposure and HLA in healthy donors (dated by TCRdb to 2015 to 2018). The study in broad terms: An earlier analysis of about 530 of the donors reported about 280 Gb of sequence data and 117 million unique TCR beta sequences obtained from around 170 million T cells. A separate validation cohort of roughly 110 different subjects was used in addition to the roughly 640-subject first cohort. Rather than drawing on any new phenotypic data, the later analysis identified candidate immune exposures from TCR beta sequences and the way those sequences occurred across donors. Class I and class II HLA loci were covered by the typing at four-digit resolution. Among the approximately 420 genotyped donors, approximately 77% belonged to the genetic ancestry cluster associated with self-reported Caucasian donors. Among over 350 genotyped donors of the cohort, an average of around 240,000 unique TCR beta nucleotide sequences were sequenced per donor, roughly 18% of them non-productive. A later analysis re-examined previously published TCR beta repertoires from just over 650 donors and added high-resolution HLA genotyping to investigate patterns of TCR occurrence. An early release covering approximately 600 HLA-typed donors comprised about 320 gigabases of sequencing data and 65 million to 100 million unique TCR sequences. High-throughput TCR immunosequencing, statistical association of individual TCRs with disease status, and machine learning were combined to predict cytomegalovirus infection status. Donor age, sex, ethnicity and CMV serostatus were compiled alongside the repertoire data. Every discovery cohort repertoire had been produced on one sequencing platform. The T cell repertoires of around 670 subjects were profiled by immunosequencing and related to cytomegalovirus serostatus. An earlier analysis of around 580 of the donors used high-throughput TCR beta sequencing to judge whether each TCR beta V gene segment behaved as functional or pseudogenic. The study aimed to test whether signatures of past pathogen exposure could be identified by cataloging public T cell receptors. Genome-wide SNP genotypes for about 60% of the 666 donors were used in a later genetic analysis, which treated that subset as a discovery cohort. Roughly five DR-DQ haplotypes were handled as single units for association and clustering, since linkage in the cohort was strong. Typing coverage varied by locus: 629-630 donors for A, B, C, DRB1 and DQB1; roughly 510 for DQA1; 606 for DPA1; approximately 450 for DPB1.

The receptor library was made with the immunoSEQ multiplex PCR assay. For the multiplex PCR, a mixture combining 60 forward primers for TCR Vbeta segments and 13 reverse primers for TCR Jbeta segments was used. The CDR3 region of rearranged TCR beta genes was amplified from genomic DNA with a multiplex PCR assay. The amplified TCR beta libraries were sequenced on the Illumina HiSeq System as 87-base-pair reads. The original pipeline was this. A later analysis counted approximately 76 million unique TCR beta chains across the 666 repertoires, and approximately 11 million of these chains were shared by at least two donors. A nearest-neighbor algorithm error-corrected the raw reads and collapsed the reads into unique sequences, merging closely related sequences to remove PCR and sequencing errors. CDR3 sequences were aligned to IMGT reference sequences to assign V, D and J gene segments. Each retained sequence needed at least a six-nucleotide match to both a V gene segment and a J gene segment. Rearrangements were classified as productive when the CDR3 lacked stop codons and remained in frame with V and J, and all other rearrangements were classified as non-productive. CDR3 was defined by IMGT convention, running from the second conserved V-encoded cysteine to the conserved J-encoded phenylalanine. The earlier analysis of about 570 of the donors excluded any sequence lacking an unambiguous match to a single V gene segment. An earlier analysis of approximately 590 of the donors classified V segments as functional when productive rearrangements were above 56.7% and as segregating when the standard deviation between donors was above 5%. A statistical classification framework was built for diagnosing cytomegalovirus status from the catalog of TCR beta chain sequences. A later analysis assigned V and J genes by comparing TCR nucleotide sequences with IMGT/GENE-DB human TR gene sequences. The TCRdist pipeline was used in a later analysis to assign CDR3 sequences and most-parsimonious VDJ recombination scenarios. In a later analysis, each TCR beta chain was defined by its CDR3 amino acid sequence together with its V-gene family, and reads without a unique V-gene family were excluded. To address suspected cross-contamination and a sequencing artifact, a later analysis removed 592 highly shared, low-generation-probability nucleotide sequences. A later analysis calculated a clonal expansion index for each public chain from normalized within-repertoire ranks of inferred template counts. A later analysis computed generation probabilities with a VDJ recombination model fitted to out-of-frame rearrangements, and checked the results against IGoR. A later analysis scored TCR-TCR, TCR-HLA and TCR-CMV co-occurrence with hypergeometric tests, applying a repertoire-size bias correction to TCR pairs. A later analysis estimated false discovery rates by permuting HLA or CMV assignments 20 times. In a later analysis, co-occurring TCRs were grouped using DBSCAN, and TCRdist sequence similarity was added for clustering within HLA-allele-positive subsets. Repertoires with fewer than 30,000 or more than 120,000 public chains, plus five repertoires with anomalous nucleotide sharing, were excluded from co-occurrence clustering. As stored in TCRdb, this immuneACCESS dataset retains in-frame rearrangements with V and J assigned. A fraction of the clones does not appear; measured against another copy, unresolved V genes explain less than half of the discrepancy, and the remainder lacks a known reason. That table gives V, J and clone size, and the DNA gave D and trimming. The sample contains 150,000 to 200,000 clones, 75% to 85% of them found a single time. Clones ranked in the top ten supply 4.9% of the sample.

The V and J ends are trimmed by 8 bases and 4 bases, leaving 21 bases between them. The germline V gene provides CDR1 SGHAT and CDR2 FQNNGV. The CDR3 has 16 amino acids, counting the end cysteine and phenylalanine. Only CDR3 DNA is held: 48 bases, read in frame from base 1. The cohort consisted of 666 healthy bone marrow donors. At the time of sampling, every cohort member was nominally healthy, though immune exposures that went unrecorded were likely present. The donor tested CMV seropositive, placing the donor among the 289 seropositive members of the cohort. Each donor provided a peripheral blood sample, and peripheral blood mononuclear cells were used for TCR beta sequencing. The Qiagen DNeasy Blood Extraction Kit was used to extract genomic DNA from the blood cell samples. Broader findings and caveats from the paper: A later analysis found that HLA-associated TCR beta chains were more clonally expanded and had lower generation probabilities than equally common non-associated chains. In a later analysis, 15,000 to 20,000 TCR beta sequences were associated with specific HLA alleles at a false discovery rate of 0.05. In a later analysis, TCR association rates were found to vary across HLA loci, with the most associated TCRs seen for DRB1 alleles and the fewest for HLA-C alleles. The presence/absence analyses assumed that sequencing depth was roughly uniform across donors, and that assumption may not be true. The study gave a list of over 150 TCR beta chains associated with cytomegalovirus. According to the authors, the approach could potentially be generalized to other disease states and immunological phenotypes. Three of the identified cytomegalovirus-associated TCR beta chains were confirmed in vitro to be specific for cytomegalovirus antigens. When HLA alleles, especially DR and DQ, strongly co-occurred, attributing TCR associations to individual alleles was difficult. In a later analysis, several top co-occurrence clusters were reported to appear linked to parvovirus B19, influenza, CMV and Epstein-Barr virus. A further reported finding was that TCR beta sequences accurately predicted the HLA-A and HLA-B alleles for most subjects in the first cohort. Compared with the 666-donor mean, donors in an Asian-associated ancestry cluster had fewer N-insertions in productive TCRs, according to a later genetic analysis. Some IMGT-functional V segments, including TRBV6-2 and TRBV6-3, could not be distinguished by the 87-base-pair reads and were therefore excluded. Seventeen rarely observed V segments, including chromosome 9 orphons, were excluded from the earlier analysis of almost 600 of the donors because counts were too low. In an earlier analysis of about 550 of the donors, most TCR beta V segments were observed in productive rearrangements about 87% or about 30% of the time, broadly matching IMGT annotations. For the cohort, immune exposure information was limited to CMV serostatus. Across donors, most TCR sequences were observed very rarely, whereas some public TCRs were present in many individuals. Correlated functional status among segregating V segments might be attributable to linkage disequilibrium, but an unknown experimental factor could not be ruled out. According to a later analysis, most CMV-associated TCR beta chains appeared to be HLA-restricted, and the HLA associations seemed to be driven largely by CMV exposure. Only TCR beta chains were sequenced in this cohort, and the absence of alpha or paired-chain data limited detectable features. A cluster of highly shared sequence variants was judged likely to be a technical artifact of the sequencing pipeline. Because HLA typing was unavailable for some donors at each locus, only the typed subset was used in association tests. In both the original and validation cohorts, the classifier was reported to diagnose cytomegalovirus status with high specificity and sensitivity. A later genetic analysis associated a missense DCLRE1C variant with V-gene and J-gene trimming of TCR beta chains, and an independent cohort replicated the association.

This clone was observed a few times. The antigen it binds to is not known. No per-base quality is available; no much larger clone lies one base away. Recombination connected TRBV11-2 to TRBJ2-1; the D segment could be TRBD2, given 5 matching bases. The material sequenced was PBMCs. This clonotype was sampled from a young woman in good health and CMV-seropositive. The sequence in DNA is TGTGCCAGCCGAAAACGCGACCAGGACTTGTACAATGAGCAGTTCTTC. Protein translation: CASRKRDQDLYNEQFF.